The entry below gives a single T cell receptor (beta chain) sequence along with its context. Its antigen is currently unknown. Assay used: immunoSEQ multiplex PCR; TCRdb lists only in-frame clones, some missing. The sample has tens of thousands of clones; over 95% are singletons. These data belong to a study of cytomegalovirus exposure and HLA in healthy donors. Findings and limits, study-wide: It was reportedly the case that the classifier diagnosed cytomegalovirus status with high specificity and sensitivity.

The sequencing sample was made of PBMCs. This receptor was obtained from a young woman in good health and CMV-seropositive.

The chain's CDR3 is CAWTETRRGPLYEQYF. Here the CDR3 DNA reads TGTGCCTGGACCGAAACCAGACGCGGTCCCCTTTACGAGCAGTACTTC. This chain uses TRBV30 with TRBJ2-7, with D unresolved. The V and J ends lost 4 bases and 4 bases respectively, with 23 bases between them. There are 16 residues in the CDR3. Germline lookup yields CDR1 GTSNPN and CDR2 SVGIG (reference sequence).